This T cell receptor beta chain was sequenced during a study of OX40 agonist ivuxolimab in advanced cancers. Study-level background: Ivuxolimab was a fully human IgG2 agonistic monoclonal antibody targeting the costimulatory receptor OX40 (CD134). Intravenous ivuxolimab was administered to patients every 2 weeks at six dose levels: 0.01, 0.1, 0.3, 1.5, 3 and 10 mg/kg. Among the 52 dose-escalation patients, some 19 had hepatocellular carcinoma, about 15 melanoma, 9 renal cell carcinoma and 9 head and neck cancer. The dose-escalation cohort was around 84% male with a mean age of around 62 years, ranging from about 23 to 85. Patients were allowed to have had prior anti-PD-1, anti-PD-L1 or anti-CTLA-4 therapy, and around two fifths of the dose-escalation patients had been treated with checkpoint inhibitors. Partial responses were achieved by three dose-escalation patients, of whom one had hepatocellular carcinoma and two had cutaneous melanoma. Peripheral TCRbeta sequencing aimed to test whether ivuxolimab altered TCR sequence diversity and caused clonal T-cell expansion. The monotherapy dose-escalation portion (N = 52 patients) of the phase I ivuxolimab trial is reported in the paper.

The trial excluded patients who had a history of autoimmune disease or who were on systemic immunosuppression. Peripheral blood for TCR sequencing was collected from all dose cohorts at baseline, on cycle 4 day 1, and on cycle 7 day 1. Samples came from an open-label, multicenter, first-in-human phase I dose-escalation trial of ivuxolimab. Adults with locally advanced or metastatic melanoma, renal cell, hepatocellular, or head and neck squamous cell carcinoma were enrolled in the trial. CD4+ and CD8+ T cells were sorted separately from peripheral blood before TCR sequencing. The germline V gene encodes CDR1 SQVTM and CDR2 ANQGSEA. The CDR3 has 14 amino acids, counting the end cysteine and phenylalanine. CDR3 DNA only is kept here, 42 bases in frame from base 1. V is trimmed back by 3 bases and J by 0 bases, and the junction contains 2 bases that no gene match accounts for. Results the study describes overall, beyond this receptor: Which antigens the clonally expanded peripheral T cells were specific for was not determined. Partial responders in the 0.1-3.0 mg/kg groups had among the lowest normalized peripheral clonal expansion, especially among CD8+ T cells. Low levels of normalized T-cell clonal expansion were also seen in some nonresponding patients. Clonal expansion of both CD4+ and CD8+ blood T cells was observed from baseline to week 6 at doses 0.1 to 3.0 mg/kg. After ivuxolimab, expanded clones were on average more numerous among CD8+ T cells than among CD4+ T cells.

Of note for this clone: Its antigen is still unknown. Nothing much larger sits one base from this clone, and base qualities are not available.

For sequencing of the TCRbeta CDR3 region, genomic DNA was extracted from the sorted cells. The immunoSEQ Assay was used for sequencing of TCRbeta CDR3 regions. TCRdb re-hosts the immuneACCESS table, in-frame sequences only. Its copies lack some clones; in the studies checked, an unresolved V gene accounts for under half of them, and the cause for the rest is not known. The sample table holds fewer than 95,000 clones, of which approximately 90% were seen once. The leading ten clones occupy 0.7% to 0.95% of the sample. The TCR sequence derives from an adult with an advanced solid tumor such as melanoma, head and neck, liver or kidney cancer. The chain is made from TRBV29-1 and TRBJ2-1; a stretch of 7 junction bases matches TRBD2. The source material was CD4+ or CD8+ T cells sorted from blood, sampled in a trial of the OX40 agonist ivuxolimab. CDR3 reads: CSVERGSSYNEQFF. The DNA sequence is as follows: TGCAGCGTTGAGCGGGGGAGCTCCTACAATGAGCAGTTCTTC.